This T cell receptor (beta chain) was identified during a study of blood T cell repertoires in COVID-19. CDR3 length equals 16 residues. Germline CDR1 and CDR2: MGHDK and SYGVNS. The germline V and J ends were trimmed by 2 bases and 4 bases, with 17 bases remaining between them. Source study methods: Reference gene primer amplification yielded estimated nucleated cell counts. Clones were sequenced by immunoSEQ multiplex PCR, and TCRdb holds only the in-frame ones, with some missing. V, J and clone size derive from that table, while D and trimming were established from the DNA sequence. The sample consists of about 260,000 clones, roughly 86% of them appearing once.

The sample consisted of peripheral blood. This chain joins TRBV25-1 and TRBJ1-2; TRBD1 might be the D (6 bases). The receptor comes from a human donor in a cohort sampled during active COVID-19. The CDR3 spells CASSEEGETGLYGYTF. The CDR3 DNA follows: TGTGCCAGCAGTGAAGAGGGAGAGACAGGACTCTATGGCTACACCTTC.